The entry below describes one TCR beta chain. Its matching antigen is unknown. The source of the sample is a study of cytomegalovirus exposure and HLA in healthy donors. Every donor was a healthy person donating bone marrow. General observations from the study: Most TCR sequences were uncommon, yet certain public TCRs appeared in many donors.

Germline CDR1 is MNHEY and CDR2 is SVGAGI. The CDR3 runs to 14 residues. V lost 6 bases to trimming and J lost 2 bases; unmatched junction nucleotides: 5. 13 Jbeta primers and 60 Vbeta primers were used for the PCR. The table came from immunoSEQ multiplex PCR; TCRdb's copy has only in-frame clones and leaves some out. The sample has roughly 130,000 clones; 75% to 85% are singletons. The chain uses TRBV6-5 and TRBJ1-2; 8 nucleotides line up with TRBD1. The sequence derives from a woman aged 40 to 55 in good health and CMV-seronegative. The specimen was PBMCs. DNA for the CDR3: TGTGCCAGCAGGATATACAGGGGGAACTATGGCTACACCTTC. This sequence encodes CASRIYRGNYGYTF.